The 6 T cell receptor beta chains below come from one sample, sequenced in a study of control samples from healthy donors and cancer patients. The method was immunoSEQ multiplex PCR; TCRdb's version includes in-frame clones alone and lacks a portion of them. Among approximately 79,000 clones, 89% were seen once, and the ten largest hold roughly 6.7%. The sequencing input was blood. The receptors stem from a man in his fifties or sixties in good health.

The chain has TRBV2 and TRBJ1-6; D gene ambiguous. The CDR3 has 13 residues. The V gene's germline CDR1 is SNHLY and CDR2 FYNNEI. The V gene lost 6 bases and the J gene lost 0 bases, with 3 bases spanning the gap. The CDR3, as DNA: TGTGCCAGCAGAGTCTCCTATAATTCACCCCTCCACTTT. Translation: CASRVSYNSPLHF.

The rearrangement links TRBV10-3 to TRBJ2-3; D unclear. CDR3 length: 14 residues. V was pared by 4 bases and J by 2 bases, with 10 bases between. Germline values: CDR1 ENHRY, CDR2 SYGVKD. CDR3 residues: CAISGNSFTDTQYF. The CDR3 nucleotides are TGTGCCATCAGTGGGAACAGCTTCACAGATACGCAGTATTTT.

The chain carries TRBV6-5 and TRBJ1-3, with a tentative D call TRBD1 (6 bases). Deletions cut 6 bases from V and 4 bases from J, with 13 bases between. This CDR3 has 14 residues. In germline, CDR1 is MNHEY, CDR2 SVGAGI. The CDR3 region has the DNA TGTGCCAGCAGCAACACAGGGATCGGAAACACCATATATTTT. Encoded protein: CASSNTGIGNTIYF.

The chain recombines TRBV30 with TRBJ2-7, with D hard to call. This CDR3 region has 13 residues. CDR1 GTSNPN and CDR2 SVGIG come from the germline V gene (reference sequence). Trimming took off 0 bases at V and 2 bases at J, with 8 bases between the two ends. CDR3 amino acids: CAWSVGRTYEQYF. For the CDR3, the DNA is TGTGCCTGGAGTGTCGGCAGGACCTACGAGCAGTACTTC.

V usage is TRBV15 and J usage is TRBJ1-3; a possible D gene is TRBD1 (6 bases). There are 13 residues in the CDR3. Trimming took 11 bases from V and 3 from J, leaving 14 bases between them. The germline V gene encodes CDR1 LNHNV and CDR2 YYDKDF (reference sequence). Written as DNA, the CDR3 is TGTGCCCAATGGGGGGGACATGGAAACACCATATATTTT. This codes for CAQWGGHGNTIYF. The entire variable domain, with the rest obtained from reference TRBV15 and TRBJ1-3, is as follows: DAMVIQNPRYQVTQFGKPVTLSCSQTLNHNVMYWYQQKSSQAPKLLFHYYDKDFNNEADTPDNFQSRRPNTSFCFLDIRSPGLGDTAMYLCAQWGGHGNTIYFGEGSWLTVV.

This clone was seen a few times. The V gene is TRBV4-2, the J gene TRBJ1-1; 10 bases are a match to TRBD1. Germline V gives CDR1 LGHNA, CDR2 YNFKEQ. Losses at the gene ends were 3 bases for V and 4 bases for J; bases not matched to a gene: 8. There are 16 residues in the CDR3. The CDR3 loop is CASSHGGQGLVTEAFF. The CDR3 DNA follows: TGTGCCAGCAGCCATGGGGGACAGGGGCTCGTCACTGAAGCTTTCTTT.